The clone carrying this T cell receptor (beta chain) was picked up a small number of times. How the authors handled the data: Nucleated cell number was recorded as an estimate derived from reference gene primer amplification. Data came from immunoSEQ multiplex PCR; TCRdb stores just in-frame clones and leaves some out. V, J and clone size are those of that table, while D and trimming were read from the DNA. The sample includes 200,000 to 300,000 clones, more than 80% of them seen just once. The CDR3 contains 14 residues. Germline values: CDR1 KGHSH, CDR2 LQKENI. The J segment lost 7 bases and the V segment lost 3 bases, leaving 8 bases of the junction unmatched. This sample stems from a study of blood T cell repertoires in COVID-19. Study in general: Italy, Spain and the United States were the sources of the convalescent and acute COVID-19 samples. T cells, B-cell-depleted T cells, or PBMCs supplied cDNA or gDNA.

The sequenced material came from peripheral blood. V gene TRBV18 combines with J gene TRBJ2-7, with 8 positions matching TRBD1. This TCR came from a woman aged 35 to 49 with acute or convalescent COVID-19. The CDR3 protein is CASSPGQAVREQYV. The CDR3 DNA follows: TGTGCCAGCTCACCGGGACAGGCGGTAAGGGAGCAGTACGTC.